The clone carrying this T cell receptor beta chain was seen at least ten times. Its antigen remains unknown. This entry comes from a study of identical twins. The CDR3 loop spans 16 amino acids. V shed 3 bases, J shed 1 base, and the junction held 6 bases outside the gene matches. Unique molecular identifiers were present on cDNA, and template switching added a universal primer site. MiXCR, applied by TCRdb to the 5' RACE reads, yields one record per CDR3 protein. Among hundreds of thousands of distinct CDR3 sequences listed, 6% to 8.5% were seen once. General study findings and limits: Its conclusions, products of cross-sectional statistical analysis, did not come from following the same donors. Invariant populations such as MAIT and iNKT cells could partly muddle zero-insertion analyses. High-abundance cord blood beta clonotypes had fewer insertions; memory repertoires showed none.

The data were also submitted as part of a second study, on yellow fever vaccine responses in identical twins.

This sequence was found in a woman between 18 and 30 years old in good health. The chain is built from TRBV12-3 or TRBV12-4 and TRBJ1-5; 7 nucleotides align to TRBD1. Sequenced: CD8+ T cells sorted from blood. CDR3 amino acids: CASSFGQAGSNQPQHF. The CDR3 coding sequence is TGTGCCAGCAGTTTTGGACAGGCGGGGAGCAATCAGCCCCAGCATTTT.